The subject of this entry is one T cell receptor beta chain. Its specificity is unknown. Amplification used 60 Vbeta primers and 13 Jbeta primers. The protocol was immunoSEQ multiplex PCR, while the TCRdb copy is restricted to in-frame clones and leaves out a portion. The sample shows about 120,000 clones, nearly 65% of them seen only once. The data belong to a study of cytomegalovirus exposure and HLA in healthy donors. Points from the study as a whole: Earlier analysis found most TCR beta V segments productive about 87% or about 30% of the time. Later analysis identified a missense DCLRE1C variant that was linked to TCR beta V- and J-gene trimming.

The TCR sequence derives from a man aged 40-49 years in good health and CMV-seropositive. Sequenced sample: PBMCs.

The CDR3 protein is CASSVGLATDTQYF. The CDR3 DNA reads TGCGCCAGCAGCGTTGGACTAGCCACAGATACGCAGTATTTT. This chain connects TRBV5-1 to TRBJ2-3; 8 positions agree with TRBD2. Germline lookup yields CDR1 SGHRS and CDR2 YFSETQ. Unmatched junction bases numbered 3, after V lost 4 bases and J lost 2 bases. The CDR3 length is 14 residues. The full variable domain, in which reference TRBV5-1 and TRBJ2-3 provide the parts outside the CDR3, is KAGVTQTPRYLIKTRGQQVTLSCSPISGHRSVSWYQQTPGQGLQFLFEYFSETQRNKGNFPGRFSGRQFSNSRSEMNVSTLELGDSALYLCASSVGLATDTQYFGPGTRLTVL.